This TCR beta chain emerged from a study of tumor-infiltrating lymphocytes in primary liver carcinoma. This clonotype was seen many times. This CDR3 contains 14 residues. V was trimmed by 1 base and J by 4 bases, leaving 8 bases between them. Germline-derived CDR1 and CDR2 are MGHRA and YSYEKL. TCR beta cDNA was made from 400 to 500 ng total RNA with a constant-region primer. What produced the TCR beta libraries was three nested multiplex PCR rounds using slightly modified ARM-PCR. TRBV1-TRBV30 forward primers and a C-beta reverse primer were used in the first two PCR rounds, which each ran for 10 cycles. TCRdb analysed the multiplex PCR reads with MiXCR anew, one entry per CDR3 protein. The table has about 84,000 distinct CDR3 sequences, around 70% seen once. Both RNA and DNA were isolated together from about 20-30 mg of bulk tissue that had not been sorted.

The clonotype comes from a man aged 35-49 years with primary liver carcinoma and hepatitis B virus infection. Input material: liver tumor tissue from sampling region 1. As for subset: tumor region T1, superior pole. The genes are TRBV4-1 and TRBJ2-4; TRBD2 is a possible D gene (5 bases). CDR3 in DNA: TGCGCCAGCAGCCAAGCCTCGGGGAAAAACATTCAGTACTTC. Protein product: CASSQASGKNIQYF.